Each of the 10 T cell receptor beta chains below was sequenced from the same sample in a study of T-cell memory formation after mild COVID-19. TCRdb redid the calling of the 5' RACE reads with MiXCR, one entry per CDR3 protein. The sample carries approximately 100,000 distinct CDR3 sequences, about 18% recorded once. The source material was PBMCs or a T cell subset sorted from them (not recorded which). The receptors come from an adult woman who had mild COVID-19 (a few samples of this study predate the infection). Cell type and time point are not known.

The table lists this clonotype with many counts. The chain has TRBV5-1 and TRBJ2-3; D gene unclear. The CDR3 covers 16 residues. Germline CDR1 and CDR2: SGHRS and YFSETQ. Trimming took off 1 base at V and 2 bases at J, with 14 bases between the two ends. The CDR3 nucleotides read TGCGCCAGCAGCTTGCCCTTCTACGGAGCCACAGATACGCAGTATTTT. It encodes CASSLPFYGATDTQYF.

J is TRBJ2-1 and V is TRBV28; TRBD2 agrees at 11 bases. After removal of 5 bases from V and 8 bases from J, the junction contained 11 bases not matched to a gene. CDR1 MDHEN and CDR2 SYDVKM come from the germline V gene. The CDR3 is made up of 16 amino acids. CDR3 amino acids: CASSPLAGGPIDEQFF. The DNA of the CDR3 is TGTGCCAGCAGTCCCTTAGCGGGAGGGCCTATCGATGAGCAGTTCTTC. Supplemented by reference TRBV28 and TRBJ2-1, the full variable domain reads DVKVTQSSRYLVKRTGEKVFLECVQDMDHENMFWYRQDPGLGLRLIYFSYDVKMKEKGDIPEGYSVSREKKERFSLILESASTNQTSMYLCASSPLAGGPIDEQFFGPGTRLTVL.

This clonotype has more than one count but fewer than ten. The genes are TRBV5-1 and TRBJ2-1; 8 nucleotides agree with TRBD2. CDR3 size: 16 residues. CDR1 and CDR2 from the germline V gene are SGHRS and YFSETQ. V was pared by 4 bases and J by 6 bases, with 12 bases of the junction left unmatched. The CDR3 coding sequence is TGCGCCAGCAGCGCGGCCCCGGGGGGGGTCCTCAATGAGCAGTTCTTC. The encoded protein is CASSAAPGGVLNEQFF. The full variable domain, in which reference TRBV5-1 and TRBJ2-1 provide the parts outside the CDR3, is KAGVTQTPRYLIKTRGQQVTLSCSPISGHRSVSWYQQTPGQGLQFLFEYFSETQRNKGNFPGRFSGRQFSNSRSEMNVSTLELGDSALYLCASSAAPGGVLNEQFFGPGTRLTVL.

V usage is TRBV27 and J usage is TRBJ2-2, with 9 bases fitting TRBD2. CDR1 MNHEY and CDR2 SMNVEV come from the germline V gene (reference sequence). This CDR3 spans 15 amino acids. The V and J ends lost 5 bases and 6 bases, in that order; junction bases with no gene match: 7. Written as DNA, the CDR3 is TGTGCCAGCAGTCCGGGACTAGCTCGGCCCGGGGAGCTGTTTTTT. It yields the protein CASSPGLARPGELFF.

This clonotype was recorded many times. The V gene is TRBV4-3, the J gene TRBJ2-5; TRBD1 matches 7 bases. This CDR3 region has 17 residues. Unmatched junction bases numbered 11, after V lost 1 base and J lost 3 bases. Germline V lookup: CDR1 LGHNA, CDR2 YSLEER. CDR3: CASSQGIWTGVKETQYF. The CDR3 nucleotides read TGCGCCAGCAGCCAAGGGATTTGGACAGGAGTGAAAGAGACCCAGTACTTC.

This chain uses TRBV29-1 with TRBJ2-7; D is unresolved. Trimming pared 2 bases from V and 0 bases from J, leaving 8 bases between. Germline V gene sequence: CDR1 SQVTM, CDR2 ANQGSEA. The CDR3 length is 13 residues. CDR3 sequence: CSVEWTGSYEQYF. As DNA, the CDR3 is TGCAGCGTTGAATGGACGGGCTCCTACGAGCAGTACTTC.

The gene calls are TRBV4-1 and TRBJ2-3; D ambiguous. CDR1 and CDR2 from the germline V gene are MGHRA and YSYEKL. V was clipped by 0 bases and J by 1 base, with 14 bases between them. The CDR3 has 17 amino acids. This chain's CDR3 is CASSQDRTALGTDTQYF. The CDR3 region has the DNA TGCGCCAGCAGCCAAGATCGAACCGCTCTTGGCACAGATACGCAGTATTTT.

This clonotype was detected a few times. This chain joins TRBV19 and TRBJ1-5, with D unclear. The germline V gene has CDR1 LNHDA and CDR2 SQIVND (reference sequence). The CDR3 covers 16 residues. Trimming removed 3 bases at V and 0 bases at J, with 12 bases between. CDR3 coding DNA: TGTGCCAGTAGTATGCGTAGTGCGTATAGCAATCAGCCCCAGCATTTT. This encodes CASSMRSAYSNQPQHF. The full variable domain, its missing parts supplied by reference TRBV19 and TRBJ1-5, is DGGITQSPKYLFRKEGQNVTLSCEQNLNHDAMYWYRQDPGQGLRLIYYSQIVNDFQKGDIAEGYSVSREKKESFPLTVTSAQKNPTAFYLCASSMRSAYSNQPQHFGDGTRLSIL.

In its sample, this clonotype was seen a few times. This chain connects TRBV12-3 or TRBV12-4 to TRBJ1-5; maybe TRBD1 (5 bases). This CDR3 has 15 residues. Trimming cost V 1 base and J 3 bases, with 10 bases left between them. The CDR3: CASSLGQGLNQPQHF. The CDR3 coding sequence is TGTGCCAGCAGTTTAGGTCAGGGACTCAATCAGCCCCAGCATTTT.

This chain connects TRBV5-1 to TRBJ1-1; D perhaps matches TRBD1 (6 bases). From germline, CDR1 is SGHRS and CDR2 YFSETQ. This CDR3 region has 15 residues. V dropped 2 bases and J dropped 1 base, with 12 bases sitting between them. As DNA, the CDR3 is TGCGCCAGCAGCTTTAAACAGGGATCGAACACTGAAGCTTTCTTT. Encoded protein: CASSFKQGSNTEAFF.